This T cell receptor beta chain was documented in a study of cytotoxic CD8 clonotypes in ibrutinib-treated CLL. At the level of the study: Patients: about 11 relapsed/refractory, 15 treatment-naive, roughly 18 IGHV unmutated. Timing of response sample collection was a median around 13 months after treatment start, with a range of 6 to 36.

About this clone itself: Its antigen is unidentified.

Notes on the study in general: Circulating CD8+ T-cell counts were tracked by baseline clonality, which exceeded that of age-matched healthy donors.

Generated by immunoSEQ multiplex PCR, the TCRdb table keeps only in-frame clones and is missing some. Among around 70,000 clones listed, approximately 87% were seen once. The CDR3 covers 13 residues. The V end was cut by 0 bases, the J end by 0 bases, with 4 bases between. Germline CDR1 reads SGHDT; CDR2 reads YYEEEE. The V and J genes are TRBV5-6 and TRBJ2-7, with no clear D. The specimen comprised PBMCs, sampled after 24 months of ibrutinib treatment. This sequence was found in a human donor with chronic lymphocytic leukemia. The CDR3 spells CASSLAVSYEQYF. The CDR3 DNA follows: TGTGCCAGCAGCTTGGCAGTCTCCTACGAGCAGTACTTC.